Sequencing of this TCR beta chain was carried out in a study of human T cells and chemical hapten exposure (TCRdb year 2021). In the study overall: For sensitization, 2% DPC in acetone was applied to a roughly 2 cm by roughly 2 cm area of upper inner arm skin. The patient cohort, mostly female, included alopecia areata with under or over 50% scalp involvement, alopecia totalis and alopecia universalis. Blood samples were taken from patients before sensitization (week 0) and then at 2, 6 and about 24 weeks after DPC sensitization. Patch testing was done on the upper back using Finn chambers containing 0.01% DPC, and results were scored after 6 days according to International Contact Dermatitis Research Group standards. The study tracked peripheral blood TCR repertoire changes in vivo during primary and secondary sensitization to the hapten diphenylcyclopropenone (DPC) in alopecia patients. For TCR sequencing, blood came from 25 to 35 alopecia patients at anywhere from one to four time points (pre-sensitization, 2, 6 and 24 weeks). Libraries were combined into a pool for sequencing, and differences in TCR yield between samples came mainly from small differences in library volumes within the pool. Throughout the approximately 24-week study period, patients were also given weekly therapeutic DPC doses on the scalp.

The time point label corresponds to: patch test 3, about 24 weeks after DPC sensitization. The treatment or condition label, as the study defines it: therapeutic diphenylcyclopropenone sensitization with weekly scalp DPC. At each patch-test visit, blood was drawn before the patch test was applied. Patients were considered eligible if aged 18 to 70, diagnosed with alopecia and deemed suitable for DPC therapy, and patients were excluded if pregnant. Total RNA was extracted from unfractionated whole blood collected in Tempus Blood RNA tubes. The paper as a whole reports these results and caveats: Repeated subsampling changed both the strength of the expansion versus patch-test correlation and the threshold at which the correlation became significant. DPC sensitization did not change the number of TCRs with a frequency above 1 in 1000, and there was no evidence of changes in global repertoire structure. The number of PT1 expanded TCRs positively correlated with patch test score, significant at thresholds 8, 16 and 32 but not 4. Expanded TCRs formed significantly more large CDR3 similarity clusters than pre-sensitization or healthy control sets, consistent with antigen-driven responses. Because all patients had alopecia, a presumed autoimmune disease, the immune response of the patients might differ from that of healthy individuals.

The library was produced with RACE. Sequencing was performed on a NextSeq 500. During library preparation, unique molecular identifiers were attached to individual cDNA molecules so that TCRs could be counted quantitatively and reproducibly. Each blood RNA sample was used to sequence both TCR alpha and TCR beta chains. Per the source publication's procedure: Samples had a median of about 90,000 TCRs, with a range from 23,224 to 690,600. The Decombinator software suite was used to annotate V, J and CDR3 in the TCR reads. For PS versus PT1 abundance plots, all samples were subsampled to the same number of TCRs (28,000). Expanded TCRs were defined as absent before sensitization and observed at least eight times at the 2-week time point. Using fastp at Q25 and MiXCR, TCRdb reprocessed the public reads and kept productive beta chains. Every CDR3 protein is listed once, alongside the most common genes and DNA of its rows. None of the V and J calls come from the authors' own analysis; TCRdb made them. The sample data list fewer than 200,000 distinct CDR3 sequences, and 28% of these were observed just once. Under 2.5% of the sample belongs to the ten largest clones.

About this clonotype itself: The antigen this receptor binds is unknown. Per-nucleotide qualities are absent, and no much larger clonotype sits a single base away.

The receptor comes from a woman under 30 with alopecia areata. Some clones in this sample may be carry-over from other donors' samples. The specimen was whole blood, collected in connection with sensitization to the hapten diphenylcyclopropenone (DPC).

The CDR3 reads CASSPMATQNEQFF. The nucleotides read TGTGCCAGCAGCCCGATGGCTACCCAGAATGAGCAGTTCTTC. The sequence links TRBV21-1 to TRBJ2-1. TRBV21-1 is assigned pseudogene status. The CDR3 runs 14 amino acids, cysteine and phenylalanine included. Only the CDR3 portion is preserved as DNA: 42 bases, with reading frame beginning at the first base.